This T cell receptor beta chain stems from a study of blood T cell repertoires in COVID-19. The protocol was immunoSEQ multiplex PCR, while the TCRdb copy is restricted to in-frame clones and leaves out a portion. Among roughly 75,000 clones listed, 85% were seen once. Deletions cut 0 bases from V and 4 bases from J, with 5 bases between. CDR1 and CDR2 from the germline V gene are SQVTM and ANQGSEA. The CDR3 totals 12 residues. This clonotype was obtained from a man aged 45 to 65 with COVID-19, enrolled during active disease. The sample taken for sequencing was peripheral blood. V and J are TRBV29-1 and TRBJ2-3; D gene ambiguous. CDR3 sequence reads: CSVEDQADTQYF. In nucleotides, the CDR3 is TGCAGCGTTGAAGATCAGGCAGATACGCAGTATTTT.